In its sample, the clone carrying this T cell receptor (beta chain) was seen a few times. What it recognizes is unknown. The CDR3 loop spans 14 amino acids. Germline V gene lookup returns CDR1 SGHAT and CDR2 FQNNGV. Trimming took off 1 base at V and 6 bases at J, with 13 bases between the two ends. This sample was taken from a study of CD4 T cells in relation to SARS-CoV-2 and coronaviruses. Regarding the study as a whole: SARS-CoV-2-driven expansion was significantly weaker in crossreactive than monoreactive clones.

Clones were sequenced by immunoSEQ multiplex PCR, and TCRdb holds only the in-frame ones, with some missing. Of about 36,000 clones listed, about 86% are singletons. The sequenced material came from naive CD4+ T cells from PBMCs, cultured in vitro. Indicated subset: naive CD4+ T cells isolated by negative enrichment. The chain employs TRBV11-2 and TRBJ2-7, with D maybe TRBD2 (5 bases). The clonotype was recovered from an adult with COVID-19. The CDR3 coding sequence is TGTGCCAGCAGCTTAGGAAGTCCTAGCATCGAGCAGTACTTC. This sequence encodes CASSLGSPSIEQYF. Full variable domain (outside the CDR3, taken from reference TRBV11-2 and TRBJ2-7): EAGVAQSPRYKIIEKRQSVAFWCNPISGHATLYWYQQILGQGPKLLIQFQNNGVVDDSQLPKDRFSAERLKGVDSTLKIQPAKLEDSAVYLCASSLGSPSIEQYFGPGTRLTVT.